This TCR beta chain was sequenced during a study of early T cells in non-severe SARS-CoV-2 infection. TCRdb called the 5' RACE reads again in MiXCR, with one record for every CDR3 protein. The repertoire holds around 61,000 distinct CDR3 sequences, with less than 15% as singletons. The CDR3 contains 16 residues. V was pared by 0 bases and J by 0 bases, with 10 bases between. From germline, CDR1 is ENHRY and CDR2 SYGVKD. This clonotype was found many times. The TCR sequence derives from an adult who was a healthcare worker with PCR-confirmed SARS-CoV-2 infection or an uninfected control (not recorded which). The material sequenced was whole blood, taken at baseline. The chain joins TRBV10-3 to TRBJ2-3, with D maybe TRBD2 (5 bases). CDR3 DNA: TGTGCCATCAGTGAGTCCCTAGCAGCAAGCACAGATACGCAGTATTTT. Translation gives CAISESLAASTDTQYF.